This T cell receptor beta chain was recovered during a study of regulatory T cells in long-lasting Graves disease. Overall study findings and caveats: Under persistent disease, TRBV28, TRBJ1-2 and TRBJ2-5 were used preferentially.

This clonotype was seen only a few times. Its cognate antigen is unknown. As for time point: newly diagnosed GD, antithyroid drugs for less than 3 months. PBMC-extracted RNA yielded the TCR library. The authors diagnosed Graves' disease using American Thyroid Association guidelines. Researchers made TCR beta libraries by using iRepertoire HTBI primers and running Arm-PCR on CDR3 regions. TCRdb reprocessed the multiplex PCR reads via MiXCR and lists one record per CDR3 protein. This table has hundreds of thousands of distinct CDR3 sequences, approximately 16% appearing once. The V gene lost 1 base and the J gene lost 1 base, with 19 bases spanning the gap. This CDR3 spans 18 amino acids. Looked up from germline, CDR1 is LNHDA and CDR2 is SQIVND (reference sequence). These data were also reused for a study on T cells in Graves' hyperthyroidism and ophthalmopathy. According to that study: It was uncontrolled infection, other autoimmune disease, pregnancy or lactation that excluded patients.

Source: peripheral blood mononuclear cells (PBMCs), taken at new diagnosis, from a patient treated with antithyroid drugs. The V gene is TRBV19, the J gene TRBJ1-2, with D tentatively TRBD1 (5 bases). The TCR sequence derives from a woman aged 35 to 60 with Graves disease. Written as DNA, the CDR3 is TGTGCCAGTAGTATAGGGGGACGACACCCACCACATAACTATGGCTACACCTTC. This translates into CASSIGGRHPPHNYGYTF.